The clone carrying this T cell receptor beta chain was counted between two and nine times. Trimming cost V 6 bases and J 4 bases, with 17 bases left between them. Germline values: CDR1 MNHEY, CDR2 SVGAGI. CDR3 length: 15 residues. These data originate in a study of T cells after yellow fever vaccination. In making TCR cDNA, 5'RACE template switching added a universal primer site and UMIs to it. TCRdb ran MiXCR on the 5' RACE reads and lists one entry per CDR3 protein. The data hold about 220,000 distinct CDR3 sequences, with around 3.1% observed a single time. The sample here was CD4+ T cells sorted from PBMCs, taken 10 days after the yellow fever booster vaccination. This TCR derives from a man between 18 and 35 years old who received the YFV17D yellow fever vaccine. The chain joins TRBV6-5 to TRBJ2-3; the D is unclear. The DNA of the CDR3 is TGTGCCAGCAGCAACGGACGGCCCTGGGCAGATACGCAGTATTTT. Protein: CASSNGRPWADTQYF.